The 16 T cell receptor beta chains presented below share a single source sample, sequenced in a study of vaccination effects on CD4 cells after COVID-19. TCRdb's copy holds only in-frame clones and misses some; the assay was immunoSEQ multiplex PCR. The sample has tens of thousands of clones, around three quarters seen once. Viral peptide pools were used in the ViraFEST assay to expand antigen-specific CD4+ T cells, and sequencing came afterward. When more than 9 days of culture had elapsed, CD4+ T cells were isolated. Absence of prior SARS-CoV-2 infection characterized the vaccine recipients, who showed negative nucleocapsid antibodies. Their cognate antigens are unknown. The input for sequencing was CD4+ T cells from PBMCs cultured with HCoV-NL63 spike peptides, taken before COVID-19 vaccination. The receptor source for this set is a human donor who received a COVID-19 vaccine.

The V gene is TRBV6-6, the J gene TRBJ2-7, with 13 bases fitting TRBD2. Germline CDR1 and CDR2: MNHNY and SVGAGI (reference sequence). This CDR3 has 15 amino acids. V lost 6 bases and J lost 4; bases outside the gene matches: 6. The CDR3 loop is CASREGLAGPYEQYV. Here the CDR3 DNA reads TGTGCCAGCAGAGAGGGACTAGCGGGACCATACGAGCAGTACGTC.

This clone was seen more than once but under ten times. The genes are TRBV7-9 and TRBJ1-1, with no clear D. CDR3 length equals 15 residues. Trimming removed 5 bases from V and 2 bases from J, with 15 bases in between. Per germline, CDR1 SEHNR and CDR2 FQNEAQ (reference sequence). For the CDR3, the DNA is TGTGCCAGCAGCCCCCAGGCACAGATCAACACTGAAGCTTTCTTT. Translated: CASSPQAQINTEAFF.

The chain carries TRBV6-5 and TRBJ1-1; the match to TRBD1 covers 8 bases. V dropped 3 bases and J dropped 0; count of bases not matched to a gene: 3. CDR1 and CDR2 (germline): MNHEY, SVGAGI. CDR3 length: 15 residues. The CDR3 here is CASSYQGALNTEAFF. The CDR3 DNA follows: TGTGCCAGCAGTTATCAGGGGGCCTTGAACACTGAAGCTTTCTTT.

The table lists this clone with a few counts. The chain carries TRBV10-3 and TRBJ1-1, with 7 positions matching TRBD1. CDR3 length: 13 amino acids. After removal of 6 bases from V and 5 bases from J, the junction contained 6 bases not matched to a gene. The germline V gene has CDR1 ENHRY and CDR2 SYGVKD. CDR3 sequence (DNA): TGTGCCATCAGGAACAGGGGCGGGACTGAAGCTTTCTTT. Amino acid sequence: CAIRNRGGTEAFF.

The V and J genes are TRBV12-3 or TRBV12-4 and TRBJ2-1; D gene unclear. CDR3 length: 13 amino acids. Trimming removed 1 base at V and 12 bases at J, with 13 bases between. The CDR3, as DNA: TGTGCCAGCAGTTTAGATAGTCCCCGTCGGCAGTTCTTC. It is translated as CASSLDSPRRQFF.

CDR3 in amino acids: CSVTTGGNEKLFF. DNA for the CDR3: TGCAGCGTCACGACAGGGGGAAATGAAAAACTGTTTTTT. The chain employs TRBV29-1 and TRBJ1-4, with TRBD1 matching 9 bases. V was pared by 6 bases and J by 5 bases, with 4 bases of the junction left unmatched. The CDR3 is 13 residues long. Germline CDR1 and CDR2: SQVTM and ANQGSEA.

The rearrangement joins TRBV12-3 or TRBV12-4 to TRBJ1-1, with D perhaps TRBD1 (5 bases). CDR3 length equals 13 residues. The germline V and J ends were trimmed by 2 bases and 2 bases, with 6 bases remaining between them. CDR3 loop: CASSLQGNTEAFF. CDR3 bases: TGTGCCAGCAGTTTACAGGGAAACACTGAAGCTTTCTTT.

The chain couples TRBV5-1 to TRBJ1-1; D perhaps matches TRBD1 (6 bases). The V end lost 2 bases, the J end lost 4 bases, and 12 bases lay between the germline ends. The CDR3 is 14 residues long. Germline V lookup: CDR1 SGHRS, CDR2 YFSETQ. CDR3 DNA sequence: TGCGCCAGCAGCTTCGGGGGCCCAGGCACTGAAGCTTTCTTT. It is translated as CASSFGGPGTEAFF.

The chain recombines TRBV24-1 with TRBJ1-2; unclear D gene. V shed 5 bases and J shed 2 bases, with 11 bases lying between them. The CDR3 sequence is 14 residues long. CDR1 is KGHDR, CDR2 SFDVKD, per germline. CDR3 bases: TGTGCCACCAGTGGGGTCCAGAACAACTATGGCTACACCTTC. Encoded protein: CATSGVQNNYGYTF.

This clone has only one observation. This chain uses TRBV7-2 with TRBJ1-5; 7 bases agree with TRBD1. Germline values: CDR1 SGHTA, CDR2 FQGNSA. This CDR3 comprises 13 residues. V lost 6 bases to trimming and J lost 9 bases; unmatched junction nucleotides: 8. This CDR3 reads CASSRQGVVPQHF. The CDR3 nucleotides read TGTGCCAGCAGTCGACAGGGTGTAGTGCCCCAGCATTTT.

The V and J genes are TRBV25-1 and TRBJ1-5; a possible D gene is TRBD1 (5 bases). This CDR3 is 14 amino acids long. The V end lost 4 bases, the J end lost 2 bases, and 9 bases lay between the germline ends. Germline V lookup: CDR1 MGHDK, CDR2 SYGVNS. CDR3 DNA: TGTGCCAGCAGTGGGCGCAGGGGCAATCAGCCCCAGCATTTT. This sequence encodes CASSGRRGNQPQHF.

The V call is TRBV7-2, the J call TRBJ2-7, with D possibly matching TRBD1 (6 bases). CDR3 size: 14 residues. Trimming pared 1 base from V and 5 bases from J, leaving 12 bases between. Germline V gene data show CDR1 as SGHTA and CDR2 as FQGNSA. The CDR3 DNA reads TGTGCCAGCAGCTTAGGGCTAGGACAGAACGAGCAGTACGTC. It specifies CASSLGLGQNEQYV.

V is TRBV5-5 and J is TRBJ2-5; D assignment may be TRBD1 or TRBD2 (6 bases each). Germline V gene lookup returns CDR1 SGHKS and CDR2 YYEKEE (reference sequence). V lost 4 bases and J 5 bases, leaving 12 bases between the germline ends. The CDR3 runs to 13 residues. The CDR3 spells CASSPGAEETQYF. Here the CDR3 DNA reads TGTGCCAGCAGCCCGGGGGCGGAGGAGACCCAGTACTTC.

As concerns this clone: Other nucleotide sequences from this sample produce the same CDR3. The CDR3 bases are TGTGCCAGCAGCTTGGAACTAAAAGAGACCCAGTACTTC. Its protein product is CASSLELKETQYF. This sequence joins TRBV5-6 and TRBJ2-5, with no clear D. Germline assignment: CDR1 SGHDT and CDR2 YYEEEE. The length of the CDR3 is 13 residues. The ends were cut back, 0 bases at V and 3 bases at J, with 6 bases in the middle. Using reference TRBV5-6 and TRBJ2-5 for the parts outside the CDR3, the full variable domain is DAGVTQSPTHLIKTRGQQVTLRCSPKSGHDTVSWYQQALGQGPQFIFQYYEEEERQRGNFPDRFSGHQFPNYSSELNVNALLLGDSALYLCASSLELKETQYFGPGTRLLVL.

The chain recombines TRBV4-1 with TRBJ2-5, with D perhaps matching TRBD2 (6 bases). Trimming shortened V by 1 base and J by 6 bases, and 18 bases separated the two germline ends. The CDR3 totals 16 residues. Germline V gene data show CDR1 as MGHRA and CDR2 as YSYEKL. CDR3 sequence: CASSQGGSEGIKTQYF. For the CDR3, the DNA is TGCGCCAGCAGCCAAGGGGGATCGGAGGGGATAAAGACCCAGTACTTC.

The rearrangement uses TRBV2 and TRBJ1-1, with D possibly TRBD1 on 6 matching bases. This CDR3 comprises 13 residues. Trimming pared 8 bases from V and 1 base from J, leaving 11 bases between. Germline V gene data show CDR1 as SNHLY and CDR2 as FYNNEI. The CDR3 is CASGIQGNTEAFF. CDR3 DNA sequence: TGTGCCAGCGGTATACAGGGGAACACTGAAGCTTTCTTT.